The TCR beta chain under discussion was sequenced for a study of response to subunit inactivated influenza vaccine. Trimming left V 4 bases short and J 1 base short, with 11 bases between. Germline loops: CDR1 SGHVS, CDR2 FQNEAQ. The CDR3 length is 14 residues. Study-wide results and limits: With each seasonal influenza vaccination, the authors suggested, few new T cells are recruited.

This clonotype was seen only a few times. Antigen unknown. Via MiXCR, TCRdb re-called the RT-PCR reads, giving one row per CDR3 protein. The table has roughly 670,000 distinct CDR3 sequences, 14% seen once. The chain links TRBV7-8 to TRBJ2-7; a weak D match, TRBD1 (5 bases). The material was PBMCs from blood, obtained around 15 days before vaccination. The source is a middle-aged man who received an inactivated influenza vaccine. The CDR3, as DNA: TGTGCCAGCAGCTCGCGGCAGGGTTCCTACGAGCAGTACTTC. It specifies CASSSRQGSYEQYF.